Described below is a single TCR beta chain sequence and its context. The antigen is not known. Clones were sequenced by immunoSEQ multiplex PCR, and TCRdb holds only the in-frame ones, with some missing. The top ten clones hold roughly 2% of a sample with around 66,000 clones, about 90% of them seen once. The source of the sample is a study of OX40 agonist ivuxolimab in advanced cancers. Across the study: Patients were given ivuxolimab, an antibody that agonizes OX40 (CD134). Intravenous ivuxolimab at 0.01 to 10 mg/kg was given to patients every 2 weeks. General study points: Researchers report that CD8+ T cells had, on average, more expanded clones than CD4+.

CDR3 length equals 15 residues. Trimming stripped 5 bases from V and 1 base from J, with 11 bases between. CDR1 and CDR2 (germline): SSHAT, FNYEAQ (reference sequence). Blood sampling took place at baseline, cycle 4 day 1, and cycle 7 day 1. V gene TRBV7-7 combines with J gene TRBJ2-2; D is possibly TRBD1 (6 bases). This material consisted of CD4+ or CD8+ T cells sorted from blood, taken in a trial of the OX40 agonist ivuxolimab. This TCR derives from an adult with an advanced solid tumor such as melanoma, head and neck, liver or kidney cancer. CDR3 residues: CASSPTTGNTGELFF. DNA of the CDR3: TGTGCCAGCAGCCCGACGACAGGGAACACCGGGGAGCTGTTTTTT.